Following are 29 T cell receptor beta chains from one sample sequenced in a study of read filtering for tumor transcriptome and immune sequencing. Molecular barcoded adaptors covering alpha/delta and beta/gamma chains were used on around 400 ng RNA. TCRdb reprocessed the reads via MiXCR and lists one record per CDR3 protein. The profile shows 19,000 or so distinct CDR3 sequences, approximately 20% of them singletons. The specimen was a population of CD138-negative cells sorted from bone marrow. The receptors here all came from a donor aged 40 or older with multiple myeloma.

Of note for this clonotype: A junction boundary mismatches the germline segment, possibly from a read error. The CDR3 coding sequence is TGCAGCATTGAGTCTCTGGAATCCTACGAGCAGTACTTC. It translates to CSIESLESYEQYF. The chain recombines TRBV29-1 with TRBJ2-7; D uncertain. This CDR3 is 13 amino acids long. Germline V CDR1 and CDR2: SQVTM, ANQGSEA.

On this clonotype itself: This may be a read error, as it is one base from a much larger clone. CDR3 sequence reads: CSAPGRGGREHF. The CDR3 DNA reads TGCAGTGCCCCAGGACGGGGGGGACGCGAGCATTTT. V gene TRBV20-1 combines with J gene TRBJ1-5; D possibly corresponds to TRBD1 (5 bases). V was cut by 6 bases and J by 14 bases, with 20 bases left in between. Germline values: CDR1 DFQATT, CDR2 SNEGSKA (reference sequence). The CDR3 spans 12 residues.

The chain couples TRBV20-1 to TRBJ1-1; D gene ambiguous. Trimming stripped 1 base from V and 0 bases from J, with 9 bases between. There are 14 residues in the CDR3. From germline, CDR1 is DFQATT and CDR2 SNEGSKA (reference sequence). The CDR3 coding sequence is TGCAGTGCTAGAGGACCAGAAATGAACACTGAAGCTTTCTTT. It yields the protein CSARGPEMNTEAFF.

This clonotype was seen ten or more times. The chain employs TRBV5-6 and TRBJ2-1; TRBD2 matches 10 bases. This CDR3 comprises 18 residues. Per germline, CDR1 SGHDT and CDR2 YYEEEE. Trimming at V came to 4 bases and at J to 3 bases, leaving 13 bases not matched to a gene. CDR3 residues: CASSPTEVLAGVYNEQFF. The CDR3 DNA reads as TGTGCCAGCAGCCCTACCGAGGTGCTAGCGGGAGTCTACAATGAGCAGTTCTTC.

Many counts were recorded for this clonotype. V gene TRBV28 combines with J gene TRBJ1-6; D is perhaps TRBD1 (6 bases). Germline assignment: CDR1 MDHEN and CDR2 SYDVKM. The length of the CDR3 is 12 residues. Trimming left V 2 bases short and J 16 bases short, with 12 bases between. CDR3 nucleotide sequence: TGTGCCAGCAGTTTAACAGGGAGGGATCTCCACTTT. Translating it yields CASSLTGRDLHF.

To note about this clonotype: This clone may be a read error of a much larger clone one base away. This rearrangement joins TRBV25-1 to TRBJ1-1; D perhaps matches TRBD1 (5 bases). Germline lookup yields CDR1 MGHDK and CDR2 SYGVNS. CDR3 size: 14 residues. The CDR3 nucleotides are TGTGTCAGCAGTGAGAGCCTGGGGGACACTGAAGCTTTCTTT. Residues: CVSSESLGDTEAFF.

This clonotype was seen repeatedly, ten times or more. The rearrangement links TRBV29-1 to TRBJ1-1; weak D call: TRBD1 (5 bases). The germline V gene encodes CDR1 SQVTM and CDR2 ANQGSEA. This CDR3 is built from 10 residues. Trimming cost V 7 bases and J 10 bases, with 13 bases left between them. The chain's CDR3 is CSGAQGVAFF. The CDR3 region has the DNA TGCAGCGGGGCACAAGGGGTAGCTTTCTTT.

This clonotype was observed at least ten times. V is TRBV20-1 and J is TRBJ2-7; the D is unclear. CDR1 and CDR2 from the germline V gene are DFQATT and SNEGSKA (reference sequence). The ends were cut back, 1 base at V and 3 bases at J, with 13 bases in the middle. The CDR3 contains 14 residues. CDR3 nucleotides: TGCAGTGCTAGAGCGCTCGCCTCCGGCTACGAGCAGTACTTC. Amino acids: CSARALASGYEQYF.

This clonotype was observed at least ten times. The CDR3 here is CSARDPRTSGSNEQYF. For the CDR3, the DNA is TGCAGTGCTAGAGATCCCCGGACTAGCGGGAGTAACGAGCAGTACTTC. V usage is TRBV20-1 and J usage is TRBJ2-7; 13 positions match TRBD2. V lost 0 bases and J lost 5; bases outside the gene matches: 7. CDR3 length: 16 residues. Germline lookup yields CDR1 DFQATT and CDR2 SNEGSKA (reference sequence).

This clonotype was observed many times. The chain has TRBV29-1 and TRBJ2-3; TRBD1 matches 9 bases. The V and J ends lost 0 bases and 3 bases, in that order; junction bases with no gene match: 4. The CDR3 has 15 amino acids. The germline gives CDR1 SQVTM, CDR2 ANQGSEA. For the CDR3, the DNA is TGCAGCGTTGAAGATCCGGGACAGGGTACAGATACGCAGTATTTT. This translates into CSVEDPGQGTDTQYF.

This clonotype was seen at least ten times. The chain employs TRBV6-2 or TRBV6-3 and TRBJ2-1; D is possibly TRBD1 or TRBD2 (5 bases each). V lost 7 bases to trimming and J lost 6 bases, with 16 bases between them. This CDR3 has 14 amino acids. Per germline, CDR1 MNHEY and CDR2 SVGEGT. This CDR3 reads CASILGEKGNEQFF. CDR3 bases: TGTGCCAGCATCCTGGGGGAGAAAGGCAATGAGCAGTTCTTC.

There are a few counts of this clonotype. The chain combines TRBV4-2 with TRBJ2-1; no clear D gene. This CDR3 spans 16 amino acids. Germline assignment: CDR1 LGHNA and CDR2 YNFKEQ. V lost 0 bases and J lost 0, with 9 bases in between. The CDR3 reads CASSQEGLGSYNEQFF. CDR3 in DNA: TGTGCCAGCAGCCAAGAAGGTCTGGGCTCCTACAATGAGCAGTTCTTC.

As to this clonotype: Sequence at one end of the junction differs from germline and may be a read error. V gene TRBV9 combines with J gene TRBJ1-5; 8 nucleotides match TRBD1. Per germline, CDR1 SGDLS and CDR2 YYNGEE. The CDR3 sequence is 15 residues long. The CDR3 coding sequence is TGTGCCAGCAGCGTAGGGGCAGGGGGCAACCAGCCCCAGCATTTT. Amino acid sequence: CASSVGAGGNQPQHF.

This clonotype was counted many times. The V call is TRBV29-1, the J call TRBJ1-1; 8 positions agree with TRBD1. CDR1 is SQVTM and CDR2 is ANQGSEA in the germline V gene. The CDR3 covers 12 residues. V was pared by 7 bases and J by 5 bases, with 6 bases of the junction left unmatched. The CDR3, as DNA: TGCAGCGCTCGACAGGGGAGGACTGAAGCTTTCTTT. Amino acid sequence: CSARQGRTEAFF.

This clonotype is labeled medium-sized (0.01 to 0.1%). This chain connects TRBV3-1 to TRBJ2-1; D gene uncertain. Germline CDR1 is LGHDT and CDR2 is YNNKEL (reference sequence). V shed 2 bases and J shed 0 bases, with 8 bases lying between them. The CDR3 is made up of 15 amino acids. DNA for the CDR3: TGTGCCAGCAGCCAAAGCGCGAGCTCCTACAATGAGCAGTTCTTC. Protein product: CASSQSASSYNEQFF.

For this clonotype: This may arise from a read error, as a much more abundant clone is one base away. This chain uses TRBV12-3 or TRBV12-4 with TRBJ2-7; TRBD1 is a possible D gene (5 bases). The CDR3 is made up of 13 amino acids. V lost 6 bases, J lost 1 base, and 10 bases lay in between. The CDR3: CASSRDTSYEQYF. CDR3 sequence (DNA): TGTGCCAGCAGCAGGGATACTTCCTACGAGCAGTACTTC.

This clonotype was recorded at least ten times. The CDR3 is CATLTGERTGELFF. The DNA for the CDR3 is TGTGCCACCCTGACAGGAGAGAGGACCGGGGAGCTGTTTTTT. The chain recombines TRBV28 with TRBJ2-2, with a weak D call TRBD1 (6 bases). The V and J ends lost 10 bases and 5 bases respectively, with 17 bases between them. The CDR3 totals 14 residues. Per the germline V gene, CDR1 is MDHEN and CDR2 is SYDVKM. The full variable domain, with the rest looked up from reference TRBV28 and TRBJ2-2, is DVKVTQSSRYLVKRTGEKVFLECVQDMDHENMFWYRQDPGLGLRLIYFSYDVKMKEKGDIPEGYSVSREKKERFSLILESASTNQTSMYLCATLTGERTGELFFGEGSRLTVL.

The V call is TRBV29-1, the J call TRBJ2-3, with a possible D match to TRBD2 (5 bases). The CDR3 spans 11 residues. V shed 7 bases and J shed 6 bases, with 11 bases lying between them. Germline CDR1 and CDR2: SQVTM and ANQGSEA. CDR3 nucleotides: TGCAGCGCAAGACTACCCGATACGCAGTATTTT. Translated, it gives CSARLPDTQYF.

The chain links TRBV5-6 to TRBJ2-1, with D perhaps assigned TRBD1 or TRBD2 (5 bases each). From germline, CDR1 is SGHDT and CDR2 YYEEEE. The CDR3 extends over 12 amino acids. V dropped 5 bases and J dropped 6 bases, with 9 bases sitting between them. The CDR3 nucleotides are TGTGCCAGCAGGGGGGTCGGCAATGAGCAGTTCTTC. Its protein product is CASRGVGNEQFF.

At least ten counts were recorded for this clonotype. V is TRBV7-2 and J is TRBJ2-3; D might be TRBD1 (5 bases). With 0 bases removed from V and 1 base from J, the gap between germline ends came to 11 bases. Per germline, CDR1 SGHTA and CDR2 FQGNSA. This CDR3 comprises 16 residues. Written as DNA, the CDR3 is TGTGCCAGCAGCTTAGCGCCGACAGTTGGCACAGATACGCAGTATTTT. It yields the protein CASSLAPTVGTDTQYF.

The chain joins TRBV6-6 to TRBJ2-1, with D maybe TRBD2 (5 bases). This CDR3 contains 14 residues. Germline V CDR1 and CDR2: MNHNY, SVGAGI (reference sequence). Trimming stripped 6 bases from V and 9 bases from J, with 18 bases between. DNA for the CDR3: TGTGCCAGCAGCCCACTAGTGATAAAGGGTGAGCAGTTCTTC. It codes for CASSPLVIKGEQFF.

The genes are TRBV12-3 or TRBV12-4 and TRBJ2-1; 8 bases align to TRBD2. The CDR3 is made up of 13 amino acids. J gave up 7 bases and V 1 base, and 0 bases lay outside the gene matches. CDR3: CASSLVAGNEQFF. DNA of the CDR3: TGTGCCAGCAGTTTAGTAGCGGGGAATGAGCAGTTCTTC.

This clonotype appeared many times. CDR3 nucleotides: TGTGCCAGCAGTTGGGGGAGTGGGAGCCCGGACACTGAAGCTTTCTTT. This codes for CASSWGSGSPDTEAFF. This sequence joins TRBV6-2 or TRBV6-3 and TRBJ1-1, with D perhaps matching TRBD1 (5 bases). Germline values: CDR1 MNHEY, CDR2 SVGEGT. This CDR3 has 16 residues. The V end lost 4 bases, the J end lost 3 bases, and 18 bases lay between the germline ends.

By share, this clonotype ranks as medium-sized (0.01 to 0.1%). The V gene is TRBV5-1, the J gene TRBJ2-7; D perhaps matches TRBD1 (5 bases). Per germline, CDR1 SGHRS and CDR2 YFSETQ. The V gene lost 5 bases and the J gene lost 0 bases, with 18 bases spanning the gap. The CDR3 has 16 amino acids. The CDR3 sequence is CASSFLPKTDSYEQYF. The CDR3 DNA sequence: TGCGCCAGCAGTTTTCTCCCTAAGACAGACTCCTACGAGCAGTACTTC.

In its sample, this clonotype is medium-sized. This rearrangement joins TRBV5-5 to TRBJ2-1; 8 nucleotides match TRBD2. The CDR3 loop spans 15 amino acids. The ends lost 4 bases at V and 3 bases at J; junction bases unmatched: 6. The germline V gene has CDR1 SGHKS and CDR2 YYEKEE (reference sequence). The CDR3 coding sequence is TGTGCCAGCAGCATAGCGGGAAGTGTCTACAATGAGCAGTTCTTC. Its translation is CASSIAGSVYNEQFF.

In its sample, this clonotype was seen many times. This chain links TRBV29-1 with TRBJ2-5; no clear D gene. Germline V CDR1 and CDR2: SQVTM, ANQGSEA. Trimming took 6 bases from V and 5 from J, leaving 16 bases between them. The CDR3 is made up of 13 amino acids. CDR3: CSVLGISGETQYF. As DNA, the CDR3 is TGCAGCGTCCTCGGAATCTCTGGGGAGACCCAGTACTTC.

This clonotype showed up many times. V gene TRBV7-2 combines with J gene TRBJ2-2; tentatively, D is TRBD2 (5 bases). V dropped 2 bases and J dropped 4 bases, with 11 bases sitting between them. CDR1 SGHTA and CDR2 FQGNSA come from the germline V gene. The CDR3 contains 15 residues. In nucleotides, the CDR3 is TGTGCCAGCAGCTTAAGTGGGAGAGGCACCGGGGAGCTGTTTTTT. It yields the protein CASSLSGRGTGELFF.

The sample holds many counts of this clonotype. The rearrangement links TRBV29-1 to TRBJ1-1, with D perhaps TRBD1 (5 bases). V was trimmed by 8 bases and J by 4 bases, leaving 20 bases between them. The CDR3 totals 14 residues. The germline gives CDR1 SQVTM, CDR2 ANQGSEA. CDR3 bases: TGCAGCTCTGGAAGGGACCCCGGGATCACTGAAGCTTTCTTT. Amino acid sequence: CSSGRDPGITEAFF.

This clonotype came up many times. CDR3 DNA: TGTGCCAGCAGCCCGACGCTAGCTCGCAATGAGCAGTTCTTC. Translation: CASSPTLARNEQFF. The chain recombines TRBV3-1 with TRBJ2-1, with a weak D call TRBD2 (5 bases). Germline lookup yields CDR1 LGHDT and CDR2 YNNKEL (reference sequence). Trimming pared 4 bases from V and 6 bases from J, leaving 13 bases between. The CDR3 loop spans 14 amino acids.